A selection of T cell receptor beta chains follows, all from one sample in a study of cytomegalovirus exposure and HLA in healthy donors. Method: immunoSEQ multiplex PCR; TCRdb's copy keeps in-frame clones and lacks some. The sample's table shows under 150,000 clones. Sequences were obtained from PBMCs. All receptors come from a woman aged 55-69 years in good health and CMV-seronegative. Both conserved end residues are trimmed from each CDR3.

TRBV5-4	ASRRDRGQSTEAF
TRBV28	ASRQGQGVPGTQY
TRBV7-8	ASSLARVGNSGELF
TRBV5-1	ASSSLLAGGPETQY
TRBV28	ASSLKWHTEAF
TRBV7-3	ASSLSRDMGSNEQF
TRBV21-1	ASSNAHTDRGSTDTQY
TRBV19	ASRASGANVLT
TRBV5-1	ASSPDGQGNQPQH
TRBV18	ASSPGQGRESPLH
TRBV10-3	AISGGTGDYT
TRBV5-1	ASRAGTTTYEQY
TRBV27	ASSSGTAMNTEAF
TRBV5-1	ASSKDRADLAEAF
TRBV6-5	ASSRLAGGTDTQY
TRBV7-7	ASSLFDRVTCTDTQY
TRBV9	ASSSGRGAVNSPLH
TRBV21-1	ASSKVRLAFSYEQY
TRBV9	ASSVGTATYEQY
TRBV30	AWSGRGQGNEQF
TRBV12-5	ASGSPGQGAPYEQY
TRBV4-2	ASSLQGPGLAGDEQF
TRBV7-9	ASSLSPIDSADTQY
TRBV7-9	AGSPRGAVAGELF